These 2 T cell receptor beta chains were all obtained from the same sample, sequenced in a study of blood T cell repertoires in COVID-19. Sequencing used immunoSEQ multiplex PCR; TCRdb keeps in-frame clones, though not all of them. The table includes roughly 180,000 clones, 80% detected once. Sequences were obtained from PBMCs or T cells enriched from blood (not recorded which). The receptors shown here come from a man aged 55 to 70 who had been exposed to COVID-19.

V usage is TRBV18 and J usage is TRBJ1-1, with D possibly TRBD1 on 6 matching bases. The V end lost 4 bases, the J end lost 4 bases, and 13 bases lay between the germline ends. The V gene's germline CDR1 is KGHSH and CDR2 LQKENI. The CDR3 is 14 residues long. In DNA form, the CDR3 reads TGTGCCAGCTCACAGGGCGGGGGGGCCACTGAAGCTTTCTTT. This translates into CASSQGGGATEAFF.

This rearrangement joins TRBV28 to TRBJ1-2; 8 bases are a match to TRBD1. J was trimmed by 2 bases and V by 6 bases; bases with no gene match: 8. The CDR3 contains 15 residues. CDR1 and CDR2 from the germline V gene are MDHEN and SYDVKM. CDR3 in DNA: TGTGCCAGCAGGCCACAGGGGGTTCCCAACTATGGCTACACCTTC. Protein product: CASRPQGVPNYGYTF.